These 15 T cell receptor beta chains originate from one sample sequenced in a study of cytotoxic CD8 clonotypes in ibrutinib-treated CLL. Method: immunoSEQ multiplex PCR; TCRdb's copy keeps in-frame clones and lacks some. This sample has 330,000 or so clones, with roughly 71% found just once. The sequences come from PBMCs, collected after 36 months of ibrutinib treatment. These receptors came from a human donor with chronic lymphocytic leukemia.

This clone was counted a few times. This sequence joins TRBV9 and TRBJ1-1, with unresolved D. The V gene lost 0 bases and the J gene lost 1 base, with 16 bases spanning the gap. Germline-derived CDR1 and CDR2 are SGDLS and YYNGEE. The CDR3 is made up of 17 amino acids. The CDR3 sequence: CASSVDGVRWGNTEAFF. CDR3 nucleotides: TGTGCCAGCAGCGTAGATGGAGTGCGCTGGGGGAACACTGAAGCTTTCTTT.

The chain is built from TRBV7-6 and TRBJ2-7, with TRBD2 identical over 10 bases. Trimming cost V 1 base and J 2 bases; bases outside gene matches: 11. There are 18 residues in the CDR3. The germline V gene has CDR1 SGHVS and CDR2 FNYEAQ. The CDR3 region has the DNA TGTGCCAGCAGCTTAGATTTGACAGGGACTAGCGCTGCCTACGAGCAGTACTTC. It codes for CASSLDLTGTSAAYEQYF.

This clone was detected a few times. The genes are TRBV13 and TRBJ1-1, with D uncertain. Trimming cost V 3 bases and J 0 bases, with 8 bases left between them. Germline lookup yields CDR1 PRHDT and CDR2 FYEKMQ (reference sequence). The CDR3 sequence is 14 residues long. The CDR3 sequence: CASSFTEMNTEAFF. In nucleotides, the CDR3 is TGTGCCAGCAGCTTCACAGAGATGAACACTGAAGCTTTCTTT.

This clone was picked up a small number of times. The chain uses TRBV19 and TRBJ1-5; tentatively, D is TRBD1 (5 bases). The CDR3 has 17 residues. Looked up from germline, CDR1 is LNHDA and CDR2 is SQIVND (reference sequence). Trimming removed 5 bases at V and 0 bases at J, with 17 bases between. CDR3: CASSLGEDVNSNQPQHF. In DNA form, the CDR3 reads TGTGCCAGTAGTTTGGGGGAGGACGTTAATAGCAATCAGCCCCAGCATTTT.

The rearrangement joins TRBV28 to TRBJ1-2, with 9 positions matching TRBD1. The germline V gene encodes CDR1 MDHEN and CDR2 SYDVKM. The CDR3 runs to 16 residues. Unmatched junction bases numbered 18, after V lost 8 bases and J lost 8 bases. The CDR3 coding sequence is TGTGCCAGCTACAGCTCCGGGACAGGGTTTGGAGGGGGCTACACCTTC. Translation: CASYSSGTGFGGGYTF.

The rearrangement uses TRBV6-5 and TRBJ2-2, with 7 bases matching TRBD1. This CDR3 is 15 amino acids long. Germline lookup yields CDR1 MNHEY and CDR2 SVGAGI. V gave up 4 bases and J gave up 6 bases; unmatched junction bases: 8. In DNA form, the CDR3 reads TGTGCCAGCAGTTTACGAACAGGGGTGGCCGGGGAGCTGTTTTTT. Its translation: CASSLRTGVAGELFF.

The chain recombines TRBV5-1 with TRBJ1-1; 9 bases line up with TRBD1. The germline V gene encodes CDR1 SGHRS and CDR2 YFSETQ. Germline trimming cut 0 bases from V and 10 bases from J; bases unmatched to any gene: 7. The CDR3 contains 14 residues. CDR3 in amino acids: CASSLVEQGAGAFF. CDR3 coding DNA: TGCGCCAGCAGCTTGGTAGAACAGGGGGCTGGAGCTTTCTTT.

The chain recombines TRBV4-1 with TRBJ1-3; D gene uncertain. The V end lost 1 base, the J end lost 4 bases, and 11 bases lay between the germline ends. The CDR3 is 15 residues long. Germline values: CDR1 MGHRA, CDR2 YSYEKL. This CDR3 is CASSQADLSGNTIYF. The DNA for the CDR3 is TGCGCCAGCAGCCAAGCCGACCTATCGGGAAACACCATATATTTT.

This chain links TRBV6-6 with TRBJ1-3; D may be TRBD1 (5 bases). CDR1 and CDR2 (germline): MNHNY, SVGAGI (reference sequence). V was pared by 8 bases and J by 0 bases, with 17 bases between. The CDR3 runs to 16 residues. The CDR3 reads CASRTPGGTSGNTIYF. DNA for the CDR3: TGTGCCAGCCGCACACCCGGGGGGACCTCTGGAAACACCATATATTTT.

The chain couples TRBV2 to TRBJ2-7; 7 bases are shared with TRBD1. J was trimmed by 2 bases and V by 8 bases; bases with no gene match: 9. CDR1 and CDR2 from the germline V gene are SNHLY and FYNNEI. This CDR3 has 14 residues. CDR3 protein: CASGEGTAAYEQYF. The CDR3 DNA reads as TGTGCCAGCGGAGAGGGGACAGCCGCCTACGAGCAGTACTTC.

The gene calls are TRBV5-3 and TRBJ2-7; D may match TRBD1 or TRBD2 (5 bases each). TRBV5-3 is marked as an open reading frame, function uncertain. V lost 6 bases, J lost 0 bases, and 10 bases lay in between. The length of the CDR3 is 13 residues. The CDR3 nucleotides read TGTGCCAGAACCAAGGGGAGCTCCTACGAGCAGTACTTC. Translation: CARTKGSSYEQYF.

CDR3 loop: CSVGEGAFYNEQFF. The CDR3 DNA follows: TGCAGCGTTGGGGAGGGGGCGTTCTACAATGAGCAGTTCTTC. The rearrangement joins TRBV29-1 to TRBJ2-1, with D possibly being TRBD1 or TRBD2 (7 bases each). CDR3 length equals 14 residues. Trimming removed 4 bases from V and 3 bases from J, with 13 bases in between. Germline CDR1 is SQVTM and CDR2 is ANQGSEA.

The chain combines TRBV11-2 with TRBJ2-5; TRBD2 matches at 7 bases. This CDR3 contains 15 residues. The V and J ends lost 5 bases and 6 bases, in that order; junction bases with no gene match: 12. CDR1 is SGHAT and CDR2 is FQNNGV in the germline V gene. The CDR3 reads CASSPILASIKTQYF. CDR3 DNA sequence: TGTGCCAGCAGCCCAATACTAGCGAGCATCAAGACCCAGTACTTC.

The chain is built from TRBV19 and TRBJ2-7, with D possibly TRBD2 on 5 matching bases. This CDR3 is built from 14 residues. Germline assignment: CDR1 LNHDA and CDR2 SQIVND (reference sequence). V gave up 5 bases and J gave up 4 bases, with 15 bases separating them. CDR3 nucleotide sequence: TGTGCCAGTAGTTCGTCCAGCGGACTTTACGAGCAGTACTTC. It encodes CASSSSSGLYEQYF.

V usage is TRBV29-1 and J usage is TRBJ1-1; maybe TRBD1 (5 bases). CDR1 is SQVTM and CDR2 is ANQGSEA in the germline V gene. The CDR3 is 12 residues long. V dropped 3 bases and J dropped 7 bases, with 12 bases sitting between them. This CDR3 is CSVDPGGIEAFF. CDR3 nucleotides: TGCAGCGTTGATCCGGGGGGGATTGAAGCTTTCTTT. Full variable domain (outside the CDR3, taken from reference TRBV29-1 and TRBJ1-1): SAVISQKPSRDICQRGTSLTIQCQVDSQVTMMFWYRQQPGQSLTLIATANQGSEATYESGFVIDKFPISRPNLTFSTLTVSNMSPEDSSIYLCSVDPGGIEAFFGQGTRLTVV.